The 19 T cell receptor beta chains in this list originate from one sample, sequenced in a study of CD8+ T cells in alopecia areata. Extraction of RNA preceded its reverse transcription into cDNA, which served as the sequencing template. Here immunoSEQ multiplex PCR was the method, and the copy in TCRdb shows in-frame clones only, minus some. The repertoire holds some 150,000 clones, roughly 66% seen once, with more than 9.5% in the top ten. The sequenced sample was CD8+ T cells sorted from blood, obtained at week 0. These TCRs come from a human donor with alopecia areata.

The rearrangement links TRBV25-1 to TRBJ2-7; D is possibly TRBD1 (5 bases). Between the trimmed V and J ends, which lost 3 bases and 4 bases, there was a span of 10 bases. Germline CDR1 reads MGHDK; CDR2 reads SYGVNS. CDR3 length: 13 amino acids. The CDR3 coding sequence is TGTGCCAGCAGTGAGGCAGGGAATTACGAGCAGTACTTC. Translated: CASSEAGNYEQYF.

V usage is TRBV6-5 and J usage is TRBJ2-3; D gene uncertain. The germline gives CDR1 MNHEY, CDR2 SVGAGI. Trimming cost V 7 bases and J 0 bases, with 8 bases left between them. The CDR3 extends over 13 amino acids. CDR3 coding DNA: TGTGCCAGCACCCTTACTAGCACAGATACGCAGTATTTT. Translating gives CASTLTSTDTQYF.

This clone rates as medium-sized (0.01 to 0.1%). The chain carries TRBV12-5 and TRBJ1-1; no definite D call. This CDR3 is 13 amino acids long. Germline CDR1 reads LGHNT; CDR2 reads FRNRAP. Trimming pared 6 bases from V and 5 bases from J, leaving 13 bases between. The CDR3 spells CASGPGKWTEAFF. CDR3 DNA: TGTGCTAGTGGCCCCGGGAAGTGGACTGAAGCTTTCTTT.

V usage is TRBV7-9 and J usage is TRBJ1-4; D unresolved. This CDR3 spans 14 amino acids. Trimming stripped 5 bases from V and 9 bases from J, with 16 bases between. Germline V gene data show CDR1 as SEHNR and CDR2 as FQNEAQ (reference sequence). The CDR3 sequence is CASSPTGARQKLFF. CDR3 nucleotides: TGTGCCAGCAGCCCGACCGGAGCCAGGCAAAAACTGTTTTTT.

The V call is TRBV6-5, the J call TRBJ1-1; 7 bases align to TRBD1. Per germline, CDR1 MNHEY and CDR2 SVGAGI. V gave up 0 bases and J gave up 4 bases; unmatched junction bases: 5. The CDR3 extends over 15 amino acids. The CDR3 DNA follows: TGTGCCAGCAGTTACTCGAGGCCAGGGGGCACTGAAGCTTTCTTT. As protein: CASSYSRPGGTEAFF.

The CDR3 DNA reads TGCAGCGTTGGGGTCCTTAGCGGGGAGCTGTTTTTT. The encoded protein is CSVGVLSGELFF. The rearrangement uses TRBV29-1 and TRBJ2-2; D gene ambiguous. The CDR3 is 12 residues long. CDR1 SQVTM and CDR2 ANQGSEA come from the germline V gene. Trimming removed 4 bases from V and 7 bases from J, with 10 bases in between.

This rearrangement joins TRBV7-9 to TRBJ1-5; tentative D call: TRBD1 (6 bases). Per germline, CDR1 SEHNR and CDR2 FQNEAQ (reference sequence). V shed 4 bases and J shed 2 bases, with 12 bases lying between them. The CDR3 runs 15 residues. The CDR3 here is CASSSSRGGNQPQHF. Here the CDR3 DNA reads TGTGCCAGCAGCTCATCGAGGGGGGGCAATCAGCCCCAGCATTTT. Supplemented by reference TRBV7-9 and TRBJ1-5, the full variable domain reads DTGVSQNPRHKITKRGQNVTFRCDPISEHNRLYWYRQTLGQGPEFLTYFQNEAQLEKSRLLSDRFSAERPKGSFSTLEIQRTEQGDSAMYLCASSSSRGGNQPQHFGDGTRLSIL.

V gene TRBV5-6 combines with J gene TRBJ2-1; D is undetermined. Between the trimmed V and J ends, which lost 4 bases and 1 base, there was a span of 15 bases. The CDR3 spans 16 residues. Germline assignment: CDR1 SGHDT and CDR2 YYEEEE. The CDR3 spells CASSEGLVESYNEQFF. CDR3 sequence (DNA): TGTGCCAGCAGCGAAGGGTTAGTCGAATCCTACAATGAGCAGTTCTTC.

This clone has only a few counts. The gene calls are TRBV6-5 and TRBJ1-1; D gene unclear. The V end lost 7 bases, the J end lost 1 base, and 16 bases lay between the germline ends. Germline CDR1 reads MNHEY; CDR2 reads SVGAGI. CDR3 length: 15 residues. The CDR3: CASTPGTVGNTEAFF. The CDR3 bases are TGTGCCAGCACCCCGGGCACGGTGGGGAACACTGAAGCTTTCTTT.

The rearrangement uses TRBV30 and TRBJ2-7, with D possibly matching TRBD2 (5 bases). This CDR3 spans 13 amino acids. Trimming stripped 5 bases from V and 0 bases from J, with 11 bases between. The germline V gene encodes CDR1 GTSNPN and CDR2 SVGIG (reference sequence). The CDR3 sequence is CAWEGGSSYEQYF. The CDR3 nucleotides are TGTGCCTGGGAGGGTGGTAGCTCCTACGAGCAGTACTTC.

The chain joins TRBV5-1 to TRBJ2-1; D is perhaps TRBD2 (6 bases). Trimming removed 4 bases at V and 4 bases at J, with 15 bases between. Germline V gene data show CDR1 as SGHRS and CDR2 as YFSETQ. The CDR3 is made up of 15 amino acids. CDR3 sequence: CASSPGAGGYNEQFF. In nucleotides, the CDR3 is TGCGCCAGCAGCCCCGGGGCAGGAGGGTACAATGAGCAGTTCTTC.

V usage is TRBV6-5 and J usage is TRBJ2-7; 10 positions agree with TRBD1. Germline CDR1 and CDR2: MNHEY and SVGAGI. The CDR3 has 16 residues. The V gene end was trimmed by 0 bases and the J gene end by 2 bases; junction bases not matched to a gene: 4. The DNA for the CDR3 is TGTGCCAGCAGTTACTCCGACAGGGGGCAGACCTACGAGCAGTACTTC. This translates into CASSYSDRGQTYEQYF.

The V call is TRBV9, the J call TRBJ2-6; weak D call: TRBD1 (5 bases). This CDR3 contains 16 residues. With 3 bases removed from V and 2 bases from J, the gap between germline ends came to 12 bases. Per the germline V gene, CDR1 is SGDLS and CDR2 is YYNGEE. For the CDR3, the DNA is TGTGCCAGCAGCGCTAGACAGCCCCCTGGGGCCAACGTCCTGACTTTC. This encodes CASSARQPPGANVLTF.

The chain combines TRBV2 with TRBJ2-1; 8 nucleotides agree with TRBD1. The CDR3 sequence is 14 residues long. The ends lost 7 bases at V and 7 bases at J; junction bases unmatched: 9. Germline V gene lookup returns CDR1 SNHLY and CDR2 FYNNEI. The CDR3 sequence: CASIGTGGLNEQFF. The CDR3 DNA follows: TGTGCCAGCATTGGTACAGGGGGGTTGAATGAGCAGTTCTTC.

The rearrangement uses TRBV4-1 and TRBJ2-1, with a possible D match to TRBD2 (5 bases). CDR3 length equals 15 residues. The V end lost 6 bases, the J end lost 5 bases, and 17 bases lay between the germline ends. Germline values: CDR1 MGHRA, CDR2 YSYEKL. The CDR3 DNA is TGCGCCAGCAGTCGGTCAAGAGGAGGTAACAATGAGCAGTTCTTC. Protein sequence: CASSRSRGGNNEQFF.

In this sample, this clone turned up once. The genes are TRBV27 and TRBJ1-1; D might be TRBD1 (6 bases). Trimming pared 1 base from V and 3 bases from J, leaving 15 bases between. Germline V gives CDR1 MNHEY, CDR2 SMNVEV (reference sequence). The CDR3 consists of 16 residues. This CDR3 reads CASSLFPGVGDTEAFF. The CDR3 DNA reads TGTGCCAGCAGTTTATTCCCAGGGGTGGGGGACACTGAAGCTTTCTTT.

The rearrangement joins TRBV27 to TRBJ2-5; 7 bases fit TRBD2. V shed 6 bases, J shed 3 bases, and the junction held 7 bases outside the gene matches. This CDR3 has 14 residues. Germline CDR1 MNHEY, CDR2 SMNVEV (reference sequence). The CDR3, as DNA: TGTGCCAGCAGATGGGCGGGGGAAGAAGAGACCCAGTACTTC. Residues: CASRWAGEEETQYF.

V is TRBV2 and J is TRBJ1-2; D remains unclear. V was cut by 1 base and J by 3 bases, with 12 bases left in between. Germline V gene data show CDR1 as SNHLY and CDR2 as FYNNEI. The CDR3 runs 15 residues. DNA for the CDR3: TGTGCCAGCAGTGAAGACGGGGATTTCGACTATGGCTACACCTTC. This gives the protein CASSEDGDFDYGYTF.

The chain has TRBV29-1 and TRBJ2-1; 10 bases align to TRBD2. Germline V gives CDR1 SQVTM, CDR2 ANQGSEA. Trimming cost V 3 bases and J 4 bases; bases outside gene matches: 6. The CDR3 runs 15 residues. CDR3 DNA sequence: TGCAGCGTTGACCCACTAGCGGGGCCATACAATGAGCAGTTCTTC. It specifies CSVDPLAGPYNEQFF.